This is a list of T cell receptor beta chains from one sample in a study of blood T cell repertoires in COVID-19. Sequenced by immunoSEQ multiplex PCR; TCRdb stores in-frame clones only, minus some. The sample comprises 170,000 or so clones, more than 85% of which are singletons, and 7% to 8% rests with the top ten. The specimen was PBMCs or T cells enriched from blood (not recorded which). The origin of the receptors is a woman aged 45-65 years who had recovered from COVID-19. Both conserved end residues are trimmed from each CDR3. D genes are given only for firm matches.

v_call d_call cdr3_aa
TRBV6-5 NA ASSYEGLQRGYT
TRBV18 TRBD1 ASSPLIRAGGRFTEAF
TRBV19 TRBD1 ASSMKGTDYFEAF
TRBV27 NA ASSLGRDPSEQY
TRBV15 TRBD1 ATRGVKAPGQRSYGYT
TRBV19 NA ASSITQAGANVLT
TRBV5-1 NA ASSLDAGNQPQH
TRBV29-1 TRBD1 SVEGYRGLEKLF
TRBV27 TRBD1 ASSRDRGYNSPLH
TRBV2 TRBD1 ASSRRGLGGTDTQY
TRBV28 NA ASDTGSGALNSPLH
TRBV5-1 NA ASSPILATNEKLF
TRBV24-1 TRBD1 ATSDGGSGQGYEQF
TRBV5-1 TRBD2 ASSWTSGVPETQY
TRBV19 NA ASSVTPNGDSPLH
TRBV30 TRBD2 AWSPGWLAGLNEQF
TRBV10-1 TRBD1 ASSEWRGQFVAHGSLH
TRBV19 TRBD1 ASRQGTNTGELF
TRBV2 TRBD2 ASFGGLAGAGAQETQY
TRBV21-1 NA ASTLARLAGGHTDTQY
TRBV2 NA ASSVGTYGYT
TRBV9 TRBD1 ASSRQGQGFTEAF
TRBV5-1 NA ASSLAVVGANVLT
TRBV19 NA ASSYGYEQY
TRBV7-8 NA ASSLTGPGPRITIY
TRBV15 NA ATSRGETTYEQY
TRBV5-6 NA ASGTLGEQF
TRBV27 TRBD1 ASSSLTGNRYEQY
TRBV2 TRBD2 ASRQLAGGGEQY
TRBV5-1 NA ASSHPQGMSNEKLF
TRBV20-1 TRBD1 SASGTGYGGNQPQH
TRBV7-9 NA ASSVVGGPSSYEQY
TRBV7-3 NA ASSSTGTFYNEQF
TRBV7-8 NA ASSLDSSFNQPQH
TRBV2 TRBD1 ASSRRGGVGELF
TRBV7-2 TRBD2 ASSIGTSGSYEQY
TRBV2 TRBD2 ASDEVGRGAYEQY
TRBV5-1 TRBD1 ASSFGDRDPTEAF
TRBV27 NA ASSLRVSYNSPLH
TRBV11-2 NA ASRRRESQTNTGELF
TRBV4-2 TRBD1 ASSLGGQGGAGNTIY
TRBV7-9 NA ASSPILQGTGELF
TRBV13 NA ASSPGLTMNTEAF
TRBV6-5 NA ASSSGQGVNQPQH
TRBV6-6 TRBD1 ASSTGTGGYEQY